Described below is a single T cell receptor (beta chain) sequence and its context. The antigen this receptor binds is unknown. No qualities accompany the bases; no much larger clone lies one base away. The cohort consisted of 666 healthy bone marrow donors. Cohort members were all nominally healthy when sampled, although unrecorded immune exposures were likely present. The donor was CMV seronegative and belonged to the group of around 350 seronegative cohort members. A peripheral blood sample was provided by each donor, and peripheral blood mononuclear cells were used for TCR beta sequencing. Genomic DNA was extracted from the blood cell samples with the Qiagen DNeasy Blood Extraction Kit. The data were taken from a study of cytomegalovirus exposure and HLA in healthy donors (dated by TCRdb to about 2017). Study-wide context: An earlier analysis of 550 to 700 of the donors reported more than 250 Gb of sequence data and around 120 million unique TCR beta sequences from 150 million to 200 million T cells. Around 300 gigabases of sequencing data and tens of millions of unique TCR sequences were included in an early release covering 500 to 750 HLA-typed donors. The genetic ancestry cluster associated with self-reported Caucasian donors included approximately 85% of the 300 to 400 genotyped donors. The study aimed to test whether signatures of past pathogen exposure could be identified by cataloging public T cell receptors. The T cell repertoires of 700 or so subjects were profiled by immunosequencing and related to cytomegalovirus serostatus. A separate validation cohort of 100 to 150 different subjects was used in addition to the 666-subject first cohort. High-throughput TCR immunosequencing, statistical association of individual TCRs with disease status, and machine learning were combined to predict cytomegalovirus infection status. A later analysis re-analyzed previously published TCR beta repertoires from 660 or so donors and added high-resolution HLA genotyping to study TCR occurrence patterns. In the later analysis, no new phenotypic data were used to find candidate immune exposures; instead, reliance was placed on TCR beta sequences and their occurrence across donors. An earlier analysis of 587 of the donors applied high-throughput TCR beta sequencing to assess whether each TCR beta V gene segment acted as functional or pseudogenic. Donor age, sex, ethnicity and CMV serostatus were compiled alongside the repertoire data. A later genetic analysis took genome-wide SNP genotypes for about three fifths of the 666 donors and used that subset as a discovery cohort. All discovery cohort repertoires had been generated on a single sequencing platform. Both class I and class II loci were covered by HLA typing, at four-digit resolution. Typing coverage differed by locus: A, B, C, DRB1 and DQB1 were typed in roughly 629-630 donors, DQA1 in about 500, DPA1 in around 580, and DPB1 in approximately 450. Roughly 5 DR-DQ haplotypes were handled as single units for association and clustering, since linkage in the cohort was strong. Among almost 400 genotyped donors of the cohort, an average of 235,054 unique TCR beta nucleotide sequences were sequenced per donor, around 18% of them non-productive. Study-wide findings and limitations: In a later genetic analysis, fewer N-insertions in productive TCRs were reported among donors in an Asian-associated ancestry cluster than the approximately 630-donor mean. Most TCR sequences were observed very rarely across donors, whereas some public TCRs were present in many individuals. In vitro tests confirmed that a few of the cytomegalovirus-associated TCR beta chains recognize cytomegalovirus antigens. In a later analysis, the rate of TCR association differed among HLA loci, with DRB1 alleles having the most associated TCRs and HLA-C alleles having the fewest. Linkage disequilibrium might explain the correlated functional status among segregating V segments, but an unknown experimental factor could not be ruled out. Several of the top co-occurrence clusters appeared to be linked to parvovirus B19, influenza, CMV and Epstein-Barr virus, according to a later analysis. HLA typing was unavailable for some donors at each locus, so association tests used only the typed subset. In a later analysis, most CMV-associated TCR beta chains were found to appear HLA-restricted, with HLA associations seemingly driven largely by CMV exposure. A total of roughly 160 TCR beta chains were listed by the study as associated with cytomegalovirus. It was suggested by the authors that the approach could potentially be generalized to other disease states and immunological phenotypes. Strong co-occurrence of HLA alleles, especially DR and DQ, made assigning TCR associations to individual alleles difficult. The only immune exposure information available for the cohort was CMV serostatus. Roughly 15 rarely observed V segments, including chromosome 9 orphons, were excluded from the earlier analysis of several hundred of the donors because counts were too low. The classifier was reported to diagnose cytomegalovirus status with high specificity and sensitivity in both the original and validation cohorts. The presence/absence analyses assumed that sequencing depth was roughly uniform across donors, and that assumption may not be true. In an earlier analysis of more than 450 of the donors, most TCR beta V segments were observed in productive rearrangements about 87% or about 30% of the time, broadly matching IMGT annotations. In this cohort, only TCR beta chains were sequenced, and detectable features were limited by the absence of alpha or paired-chain data. The sequencing pipeline was judged likely to have produced a cluster of highly shared sequence variants as a technical artifact. A further reported finding was that TCR beta sequences accurately predicted the HLA-A and HLA-B alleles for most subjects in the first cohort. An association between a missense DCLRE1C variant and V-gene and J-gene trimming of TCR beta chains was found in a later genetic analysis and replicated in an independent cohort. In a later analysis, 16,951 TCR beta sequences were associated with specific HLA alleles at a false discovery rate of 0.05. In a later analysis, HLA-associated TCR beta chains showed more clonal expansion and lower generation probabilities than non-associated chains that were equally common.

Library method: the immunoSEQ multiplex PCR assay. The multiplex PCR relied on a mix of 60 forward primers for TCR Vbeta segments and 13 reverse primers for TCR Jbeta segments. Amplification of the CDR3 region of rearranged TCR beta genes was performed with a multiplex PCR assay on genomic DNA. On the Illumina HiSeq System, the amplified TCR beta libraries were sequenced as 87-base-pair reads. Per the source publication's procedure: Across the 700 or so repertoires, a later analysis counted approximately 75 million unique TCR beta chains, roughly 11 million of which were shared by at least two donors. A nearest-neighbor algorithm error-corrected the raw reads and collapsed the reads into unique sequences, merging closely related sequences to remove PCR and sequencing errors. V, D and J gene segments were assigned by aligning CDR3 sequences to IMGT reference sequences. Each retained sequence needed at least a six-nucleotide match to both a V gene segment and a J gene segment. Rearrangements were called productive when the CDR3 lacked stop codons and stayed in frame with V and J; all others were non-productive. Following IMGT convention, CDR3 was defined as the stretch from the second conserved V-encoded cysteine to the conserved J-encoded phenylalanine. The earlier analysis of about 530 of the donors excluded any sequence lacking an unambiguous match to a single V gene segment. An earlier analysis of approximately 590 of the donors called V segments functional above 56.7% productive rearrangements and segregating when the between-donor standard deviation exceeded 5%. A statistical classification framework was developed to diagnose cytomegalovirus status using the catalog of TCR beta chain sequences. A later analysis assigned V and J genes by comparing TCR nucleotide sequences with IMGT/GENE-DB human TR gene sequences. The TCRdist pipeline was used in a later analysis to assign CDR3 sequences and most-parsimonious VDJ recombination scenarios. In a later analysis, each TCR beta chain was defined by its CDR3 amino acid sequence together with its V-gene family, and reads lacking a unique V-gene family were excluded. To address suspected cross-contamination and a sequencing artifact, a later analysis removed several hundred highly shared, low-generation-probability nucleotide sequences. In a later analysis, a clonal expansion index for each public chain was calculated from normalized within-repertoire ranks of inferred template counts. A later analysis computed generation probabilities with a VDJ recombination model fitted to out-of-frame rearrangements, and checked the results against IGoR. Hypergeometric tests were used in a later analysis to score TCR-TCR, TCR-HLA and TCR-CMV co-occurrence, with a repertoire-size bias correction applied to the TCR pairs. False discovery rates were estimated in a later analysis by permuting HLA or CMV assignments 20 times. In a later analysis, co-occurring TCRs were grouped with DBSCAN, and TCRdist sequence similarity was added when clustering was performed within HLA-allele-positive subsets. Co-occurrence clustering excluded repertoires with fewer than 30,000 or more than 120,000 public chains, plus five with anomalous nucleotide sharing. Entries here come from immuneACCESS through TCRdb and include only in-frame sequences with V and J called. Some clones fail to appear in such tables; in the studies checked, an unresolved V gene covers under half of the shortfall, and the cause of the remainder is unknown. The V and J calls and the clone size are those of that table, but D and trimming were determined from the DNA. Within this sample are about 160,000 clones, with more than 70% of them counted one time only. In total, the top ten clones hold 1% of the sample.

Material: PBMCs. The TCR originated in a man younger than 40 in good health and CMV-seronegative.

In nucleotides, the sequence is TGTGCCAGCAGCTTAGGTCAGGCTGACAATGAGCAGTTCTTC. The encoded protein is CASSLGQADNEQFF. This chain joins TRBV11-3 to TRBJ2-1; there is no confident call for the D gene. CDR1 SGHNT and CDR2 YENEEA were looked up in the germline V gene. The CDR3 spans 14 residues, from the cysteine through the phenylalanine. Solely the CDR3 DNA is kept, with 42 bases framed from the first base. V and J lose 1 base and 5 bases, and a span of 9 bases separates them. Reference TRBV11-3 and TRBJ2-1 proteins supply the regions before and after the CDR3; the full variable domain is: EAGVVQSPRYKIIEKKQPVAFWCNPISGHNTLYWYLQNLGQGPELLIRYENEEAVDDSQLPKDRFSAERLKGVDSTLKIQPAELGDSAVYLCASSLGQADNEQFFGPGTRLTVL.